The subject of this entry is one T cell receptor beta chain. The antigen is unknown. This sample stems from a study of shared clonotypes between healthy human individuals. In the study overall: Donors consisted of a couple of women and three men between 18 and 49. General observations from the study: Clonotype sharing among donors likely depends on sequencing depth.

Study processing details: Filtering differed for immunoSEQ, which gave only junction sequences without quality scores. The protocol was immunoSEQ multiplex PCR, while the TCRdb copy is restricted to in-frame clones and leaves out a portion. V and J calls and clone size follow that table, whereas D and trimming were derived from the DNA. The sample has roughly 96,000 clones; over 40% are singletons. There were only Caucasian adults among the donors, and all lived in Nashville, Tennessee. This CDR3 spans 15 amino acids. CDR1 SNHLY and CDR2 FYNNEI come from the germline V gene. The ends lost 3 bases at V and 9 bases at J; junction bases unmatched: 8.

This receptor was obtained from a woman between 40 and 55 years old in good health. Some clones in this sample may be carry-over from other donors' samples. Sample: PBMCs. This chain joins TRBV2 and TRBJ2-1; 10 bases fit TRBD2. The CDR3 sequence is CASSEKGTSAAEQFF. The CDR3 DNA reads TGTGCCAGCAGTGAGAAGGGGACTAGCGCCGCTGAGCAGTTCTTC.